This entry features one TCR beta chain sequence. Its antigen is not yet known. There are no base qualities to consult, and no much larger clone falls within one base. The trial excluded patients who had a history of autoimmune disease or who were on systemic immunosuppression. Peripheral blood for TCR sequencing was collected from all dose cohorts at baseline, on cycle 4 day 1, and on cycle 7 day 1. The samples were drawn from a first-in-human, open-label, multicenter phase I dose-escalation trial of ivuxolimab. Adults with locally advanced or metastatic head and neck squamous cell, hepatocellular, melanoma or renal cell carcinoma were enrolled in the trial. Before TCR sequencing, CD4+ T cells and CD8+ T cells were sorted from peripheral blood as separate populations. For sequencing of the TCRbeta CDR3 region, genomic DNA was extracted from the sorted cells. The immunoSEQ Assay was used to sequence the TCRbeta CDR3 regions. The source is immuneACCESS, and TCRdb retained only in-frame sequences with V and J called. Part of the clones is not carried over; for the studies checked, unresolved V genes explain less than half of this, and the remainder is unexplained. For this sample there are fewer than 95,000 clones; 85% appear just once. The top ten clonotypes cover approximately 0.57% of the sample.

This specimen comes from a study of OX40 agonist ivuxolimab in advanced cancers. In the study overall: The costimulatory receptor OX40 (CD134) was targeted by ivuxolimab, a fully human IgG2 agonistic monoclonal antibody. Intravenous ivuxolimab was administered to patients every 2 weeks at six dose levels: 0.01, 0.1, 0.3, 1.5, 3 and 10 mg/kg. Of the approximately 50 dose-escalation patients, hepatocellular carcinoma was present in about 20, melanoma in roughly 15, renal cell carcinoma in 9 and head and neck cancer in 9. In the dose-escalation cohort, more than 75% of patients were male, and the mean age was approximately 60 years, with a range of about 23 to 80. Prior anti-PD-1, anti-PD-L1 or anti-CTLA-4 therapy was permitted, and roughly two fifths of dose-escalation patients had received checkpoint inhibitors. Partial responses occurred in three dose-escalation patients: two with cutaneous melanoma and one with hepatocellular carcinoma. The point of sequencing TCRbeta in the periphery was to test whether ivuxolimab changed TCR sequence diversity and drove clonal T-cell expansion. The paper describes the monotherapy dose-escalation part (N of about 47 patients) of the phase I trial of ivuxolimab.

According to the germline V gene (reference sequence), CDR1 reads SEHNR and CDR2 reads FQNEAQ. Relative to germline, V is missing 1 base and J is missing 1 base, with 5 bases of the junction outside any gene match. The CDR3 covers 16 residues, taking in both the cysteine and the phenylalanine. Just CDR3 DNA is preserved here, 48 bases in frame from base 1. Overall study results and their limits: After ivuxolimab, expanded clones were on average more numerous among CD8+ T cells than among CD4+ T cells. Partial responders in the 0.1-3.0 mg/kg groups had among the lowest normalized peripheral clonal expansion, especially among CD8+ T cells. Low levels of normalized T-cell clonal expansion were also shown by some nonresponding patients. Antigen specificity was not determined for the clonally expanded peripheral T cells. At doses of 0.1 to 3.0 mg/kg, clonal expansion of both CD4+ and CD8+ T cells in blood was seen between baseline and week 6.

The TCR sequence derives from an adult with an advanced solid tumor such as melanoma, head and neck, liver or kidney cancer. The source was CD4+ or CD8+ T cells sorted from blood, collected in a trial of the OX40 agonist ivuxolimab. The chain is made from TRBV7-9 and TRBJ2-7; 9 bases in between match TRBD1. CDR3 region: CASSLEAGTGSYEQYF. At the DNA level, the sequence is TGTGCCAGCAGCTTAGAGGCCGGGACAGGGTCCTACGAGCAGTACTTC.